This TCR beta chain derives from a study of T cell repertoires in cytomegalovirus infection. Study-wide context: A matching HLA type, together with CMV infection, was signaled by public TCR beta signatures.

MiXCR, applied by TCRdb to the reads, yields one record per CDR3 protein. The data show around 540,000 distinct CDR3 sequences, roughly a third seen once. A note on this clonotype: The antigen remains undetermined.

The sequence was collected from a human donor in good health (CMV status not recorded). Some clones in this sample may be carry-over from other donors' samples. Material: cultured PBMCs, obtained from culture after CMV antigen stimulation.

CDR3 sequence reads: CASNMGSLAGDGELFF. CDR3 nucleotides: TGTGCCAGCAATATGGGATCTCTAGCGGGAGATGGGGAGCTGTTTTTT. The rearrangement uses TRBV6-1 and TRBJ2-2; 10 nucleotides line up with TRBD2. CDR3 size: 16 residues. Germline V gene lookup returns CDR1 MNHNS and CDR2 SASEGT. V trimming: 7 bases; J trimming: 8 bases; junction bases outside the gene matches: 13.